This passage covers 10 T cell receptor gamma chains from one sample sequenced in a study of γδ T cells in repeated Plasmodium falciparum infection. TCRdb processed the multiplex PCR reads again with the CATT caller. The sample records roughly 32,000 gamma-chain clones, 1.4% being singletons. Gammadelta T cells were flow-sorted from PBMC into Vgamma9/Vdelta2+ and Vdelta2-negative populations for bulk analysis. Specimen: gamma-delta T cells from blood. These receptors originate from a pool of human donors (malaria-infected and uninfected, not separated).

This clone has ten or more counts. It is likely a read error: a sequence one base away is far more abundant. Other DNA sequences in the sample encode the same CDR3. This chain connects TRGV9 to TRGJ1 or TRGJ2. TCRdb lists no J gene, so it was determined here by aligning the DNA to germline. The CDR3 runs 18 residues. Germline values: CDR1 GITISATS, CDR2 ISYDGTV (reference sequence). The DNA of the CDR3 is TGCGCCTTGTGGGAGGTATCCCAAGGGCTATCGAATTATTATAAGAAACTCTTT. Translating gives CALWEVSQGLSNYYKKLF.

This clone was detected only a few times. A far larger clone is only one base removed, so a read error is likely. The same CDR3 can be traced to other DNA sequences in this sample. The rearrangement joins TRGV2 to TRGJ1 or TRGJ2. In germline, CDR1 is EGSNGY, CDR2 YDSYNSKV. The CDR3 covers 14 residues. The CDR3 region is CATWDGFSGGKKLF. In nucleotides, the CDR3 is TGCGCCACCTGGGACGGCTTCTCGGGGGGAAAGAAACTCTTT.

There are a few counts of this clone. This DNA's translation and the protein TCRdb lists, from a much larger clone, do not match at residue 7, likely due to a read error; the protein shown is translated from the DNA. V usage is TRGV8 and J usage is TRGJ1 or TRGJ2. TCRdb leaves out the J gene; it was filled in here by matching the DNA to germline. The CDR3 sequence is 13 residues long. V shed 5 bases, J shed 7 bases, and the junction held 11 bases outside the gene matches. CDR1 and CDR2 from the germline V gene are VENAVY and YDSYNSRV. DNA of the CDR3: TGTGCCACCTGGGCCCAATGTCGGTATAAGAAACTCTTT. Its translation is CATWAQCRYKKLF.

The table lists this clone with many counts. Other DNA sequences in this sample translate to the same CDR3. The V call is TRGV2, the J call TRGJ1 or TRGJ2. Unmatched junction bases numbered 5, after V lost 0 bases and J lost 6 bases. The CDR3 has 13 amino acids. Germline-derived CDR1 and CDR2 are EGSNGY and YDSYNSKV. The CDR3 DNA is TGTGCCACCTGGGACGGGCCCAGTTATAAGAAACTCTTT. Translating gives CATWDGPSYKKLF.

TRGV9 is the V gene, and the J gene was not called. Germline-derived CDR1 and CDR2 are GITISATS and ISYDGTV (reference sequence). The CDR3 contains 10 residues. The CDR3 spells CALWRILELF. The CDR3, as DNA: TGTGCCTTGTGGAGGATCCTTGAACTCTTT.

This clone showed up many times. With a much larger clone just one base away, this may be a read error. The genes are TRGV2 and TRGJ1 or TRGJ2. CDR1 and CDR2 from the germline V gene are EGSNGY and YDSYNSKV. With 0 bases clipped from V and 6 bases from J, the junction kept 5 bases outside the gene matches. The CDR3 is 13 amino acids. The DNA for the CDR3 is TGTGCCACCTGGGACGGGCGTTTTTATAAGAAACTCTTT. Translated: CATWDGRFYKKLF.

In this sample, this clone turned up many times. For this DNA, TCRdb reports the protein of a much larger clone, which diverges at residue 3, most likely from a read error; the protein presented here is translated directly from the DNA. The chain is built from TRGV4 and TRGJ1 or TRGJ2. The J gene is absent in TCRdb and was assigned here via DNA matching to germline. The CDR3 is 15 residues long. Germline V gene sequence: CDR1 EGSTGY, CDR2 YDSYTSSV. The chain's CDR3 is CAAWDGHTNYYKKLF. CDR3 sequence (DNA): TGTGCCGCCTGGGATGGGCACACGAATTATTATAAGAAACTCTTT.

A word on this clone: A far larger clone is a single base away, which makes a read error likely. Additional DNA sequences in this sample encode the identical CDR3. The chain combines TRGV9 with TRGJ1 or TRGJ2. Since TCRdb gives no J gene, matching the DNA to germline was used here to assign it. The CDR3 runs 13 residues. In germline, CDR1 is GITISATS, CDR2 ISYDGTV (reference sequence). CDR3 residues: CALWEVQGIKKLF. Here the CDR3 DNA reads TGTGCCCTGTGGGAGGTGCAGGGTATTAAGAAACTCTTT.

This clone has ten or more counts. This DNA's translation differs at residue 9 from TCRdb's protein, which comes from a much larger clone; a read error is likely, and the protein shown is translated from the DNA. The V call is TRGV3, the J call TRGJ1 or TRGJ2. There are 12 residues in the CDR3. V trimming: 0 bases; J trimming: 12 bases; junction bases outside the gene matches: 8. The germline V gene encodes CDR1 VTNTFY and CDR2 YDVSTARD (reference sequence). The CDR3 coding sequence is TGTGCCACCTGGGACAGGCCCAATGGGAAACTCTTT. It translates to CATWDRPNGKLF.

This clone has a count of ten or more. TCRdb's protein, taken from a much larger clone, differs from this DNA's translation at residue 5, likely owing to a read error; the protein displayed comes from the DNA. V is TRGV9 and J is TRGJP. Since TCRdb gives no J gene, matching the DNA to germline was used here to assign it. Germline CDR1 reads GITISATS; CDR2 reads ISYDGTV (reference sequence). V trimming: 5 bases; J trimming: 7 bases; junction bases outside the gene matches: 8. The CDR3 loop spans 16 amino acids. CDR3 amino acids: CALWGELELGKKIKVF. The CDR3 DNA is TGTGCCTTGTGGGGAGAGCTCGAGTTGGGCAAAAAAATCAAGGTATTT.